A selection of T cell receptor beta chains follows, all from one sample in a study of cytotoxic CD8 clonotypes in ibrutinib-treated CLL. The table came from immunoSEQ multiplex PCR; TCRdb's copy has only in-frame clones and leaves some out. The sample yields 100,000 to 150,000 clones, 80% to 90% seen once. The sample consisted of PBMCs, taken after 24 months of ibrutinib treatment. The receptors shown here come from a human donor with chronic lymphocytic leukemia. The CDR3 runs from the conserved cysteine through the conserved F or W. The D gene is left open where the match is weak. Only some rows state a clone size, as once, few, many or a class for expanded clones.

v_gene: TRBV9
abundance: -
d_gene: -
j_gene: TRBJ1-1
CDR3aa: CASSVVGQGVAFF
CDR3nt: TGTGCCAGCAGCGTAGTCGGCCAGGGAGTAGCTTTCTTT

v_gene: TRBV2
abundance: -
d_gene: -
j_gene: TRBJ1-1
CDR3aa: CASSEEPAWGTEAFF
CDR3nt: TGTGCCAGCAGTGAAGAACCCGCCTGGGGGACTGAAGCTTTCTTT

v_gene: TRBV9
abundance: -
d_gene: -
j_gene: TRBJ1-1
CDR3aa: CASSVLNGEAFF
CDR3nt: TGTGCCAGCAGCGTGCTAAATGGAGAGGCTTTCTTT

v_gene: TRBV5-4
abundance: -
d_gene: -
j_gene: TRBJ2-2
CDR3aa: CASSPHSANTGELFF
CDR3nt: TGTGCCAGCAGCCCGCATTCCGCGAACACCGGGGAGCTGTTTTTT

v_gene: TRBV6-5
abundance: once
d_gene: TRBD1
j_gene: TRBJ1-5
CDR3aa: CASSIRQGPNQPQHF
CDR3nt: TGTGCCAGCAGTATCCGACAGGGACCAAATCAGCCCCAGCATTTT

v_gene: TRBV5-1
abundance: -
d_gene: -
j_gene: TRBJ2-3
CDR3aa: CASSFDHPSTDTQYF
CDR3nt: TGCGCCAGCAGCTTCGACCACCCTAGCACAGATACGCAGTATTTT

v_gene: TRBV4-3
abundance: -
d_gene: TRBD1
j_gene: TRBJ2-3
CDR3aa: CASSQSPDRADTQYF
CDR3nt: TGCGCCAGCAGCCAAAGTCCGGACAGGGCAGATACGCAGTATTTT

v_gene: TRBV20-1
abundance: -
d_gene: -
j_gene: TRBJ1-1
CDR3aa: CSGILNTEAFF
CDR3nt: TGCAGTGGAATCTTGAACACTGAAGCTTTCTTT

v_gene: TRBV2
abundance: few
d_gene: -
j_gene: TRBJ1-2
CDR3aa: CASSGVSYGYTF
CDR3nt: TGTGCCAGCAGTGGGGTGAGCTATGGCTACACCTTC

v_gene: TRBV9
abundance: -
d_gene: -
j_gene: TRBJ1-1
CDR3aa: CASSSTRNTEAFF
CDR3nt: TGTGCCAGCAGCTCGACCCGGAACACTGAAGCTTTCTTT

v_gene: TRBV2
abundance: -
d_gene: -
j_gene: TRBJ2-1
CDR3aa: CASRTDRFSYNEQFF
CDR3nt: TGTGCCAGCAGAACGGACCGATTTTCCTACAATGAGCAGTTCTTC

v_gene: TRBV28
abundance: -
d_gene: TRBD1
j_gene: TRBJ2-3
CDR3aa: CASSSSGTGRDTQYF
CDR3nt: TGTGCCAGCAGTTCCTCTGGGACAGGGCGAGATACGCAGTATTTT

v_gene: TRBV13
abundance: -
d_gene: -
j_gene: TRBJ2-7
CDR3aa: CASSLAGSLYEQYF
CDR3nt: TGTGCCAGCAGCTTAGCGGGAAGTCTCTACGAGCAGTACTTC

v_gene: TRBV7-3
abundance: -
d_gene: -
j_gene: TRBJ1-1
CDR3aa: CASRRDQNTEAFF
CDR3nt: TGTGCCAGCAGACGTGACCAGAACACTGAAGCTTTCTTT

v_gene: TRBV7-9
abundance: -
d_gene: -
j_gene: TRBJ2-4
CDR3aa: CASGTKNIQYF
CDR3nt: TGTGCCAGCGGGACCAAAAACATTCAGTACTTC

v_gene: TRBV29-1
abundance: -
d_gene: -
j_gene: TRBJ1-2
CDR3aa: CSVDVQGDYGYTF
CDR3nt: TGCAGCGTTGACGTACAGGGCGACTATGGCTACACCTTC

v_gene: TRBV19
abundance: -
d_gene: TRBD1
j_gene: TRBJ1-5
CDR3aa: CASSTTGGGNQPQHF
CDR3nt: TGTGCCAGTAGTACAACAGGGGGTGGCAATCAGCCCCAGCATTTT

v_gene: TRBV7-2
abundance: -
d_gene: -
j_gene: TRBJ2-2
CDR3aa: CASSLLGGLNTGELFF
CDR3nt: TGTGCCAGCAGCTTATTGGGGGGCTTGAACACCGGGGAGCTGTTTTTT

v_gene: TRBV14
abundance: -
d_gene: -
j_gene: TRBJ2-4
CDR3aa: CASSQGLDKNIQYF
CDR3nt: TGTGCCAGCAGCCAAGGGCTGGACAAAAACATTCAGTACTTC

v_gene: TRBV20-1
abundance: -
d_gene: -
j_gene: TRBJ1-3
CDR3aa: CSAPSGNTIYF
CDR3nt: TGCAGTGCCCCTTCTGGAAACACCATATATTTT

v_gene: TRBV5-1
abundance: -
d_gene: -
j_gene: TRBJ2-3
CDR3aa: CASSLEGGTQYF
CDR3nt: TGCGCCAGCAGCTTGGAAGGGGGGACGCAGTATTTT

v_gene: TRBV2
abundance: -
d_gene: TRBD2
j_gene: TRBJ2-3
CDR3aa: CASRFGGADTQYF
CDR3nt: TGTGCCAGCAGGTTCGGGGGGGCAGATACGCAGTATTTT

v_gene: TRBV5-1
abundance: -
d_gene: TRBD1
j_gene: TRBJ1-2
CDR3aa: CASSPETGVPNYGYTF
CDR3nt: TGCGCCAGCAGCCCGGAGACAGGGGTTCCTAACTATGGCTACACCTTC

v_gene: TRBV5-5
abundance: -
d_gene: -
j_gene: TRBJ2-7
CDR3aa: CASSLRTDAYEQYF
CDR3nt: TGTGCCAGCAGCTTGAGGACAGATGCCTACGAGCAGTACTTC

v_gene: TRBV28
abundance: -
d_gene: TRBD1
j_gene: TRBJ1-4
CDR3aa: CASSLKDRANEKLFF
CDR3nt: TGTGCCAGCAGTTTGAAGGACAGGGCTAATGAAAAACTGTTTTTT

v_gene: TRBV4-2
abundance: -
d_gene: -
j_gene: TRBJ1-3
CDR3aa: CASSQSLVGSSGNTIYF
CDR3nt: TGTGCCAGCAGCCAATCCCTCGTAGGGAGCTCTGGAAACACCATATATTTT

v_gene: TRBV27
abundance: -
d_gene: -
j_gene: TRBJ1-5
CDR3aa: CASSLIGGQPQHF
CDR3nt: TGTGCCAGCAGTTTAATAGGGGGTCAGCCCCAGCATTTT

v_gene: TRBV28
abundance: -
d_gene: TRBD2
j_gene: TRBJ2-7
CDR3aa: CASSQTSGGVYEQYF
CDR3nt: TGTGCCAGCAGTCAGACTAGCGGAGGGGTCTACGAGCAGTACTTC

v_gene: TRBV14
abundance: -
d_gene: -
j_gene: TRBJ2-2
CDR3aa: CASSQRQGLGELFF
CDR3nt: TGTGCCAGCAGCCAACGCCAGGGCCTCGGGGAGCTGTTTTTT

v_gene: TRBV7-9
abundance: -
d_gene: -
j_gene: TRBJ1-1
CDR3aa: CASSKTLYTEAFF
CDR3nt: TGTGCCAGCAGCAAAACATTGTACACTGAAGCTTTCTTT

v_gene: TRBV7-8
abundance: -
d_gene: -
j_gene: TRBJ2-3
CDR3aa: CASSSLFTDTQYF
CDR3nt: TGTGCCAGCAGCTCCCTCTTCACAGATACGCAGTATTTT

v_gene: TRBV6-1
abundance: -
d_gene: TRBD2
j_gene: TRBJ2-5
CDR3aa: CATMGLAGAQETQYF
CDR3nt: TGTGCCACGATGGGTCTAGCGGGGGCCCAAGAGACCCAGTACTTC

v_gene: TRBV6-1
abundance: -
d_gene: -
j_gene: TRBJ2-5
CDR3aa: CASSDGGGATGGRRETQYF
CDR3nt: TGTGCCAGCAGTGACGGAGGGGGCGCGACGGGGGGGCGGAGGGAGACCCAGTACTTC

v_gene: TRBV20-1
abundance: -
d_gene: -
j_gene: TRBJ2-7
CDR3aa: CSAEGYEQYF
CDR3nt: TGCAGTGCAGAGGGGTACGAGCAGTACTTC

v_gene: TRBV27
abundance: once
d_gene: TRBD2
j_gene: TRBJ2-7
CDR3aa: CASTSRGLTMGEQYF
CDR3nt: TGTGCCAGCACTTCGCGGGGGTTGACAATGGGCGAGCAGTACTTC

v_gene: TRBV2
abundance: -
d_gene: TRBD2
j_gene: TRBJ2-1
CDR3aa: CASSELRLAGYNEQFF
CDR3nt: TGTGCCAGCAGTGAGCTGCGACTAGCGGGATACAATGAGCAGTTCTTC

v_gene: TRBV5-1
abundance: few
d_gene: TRBD2
j_gene: TRBJ2-1
CDR3aa: CASSQRTSGGNEQFF
CDR3nt: TGCGCCAGCAGCCAACGGACTAGCGGGGGGAATGAGCAGTTCTTC

v_gene: TRBV7-9
abundance: -
d_gene: TRBD1
j_gene: TRBJ2-3
CDR3aa: CASRPKTGSSTDTQYF
CDR3nt: TGTGCCAGCAGACCAAAGACAGGGTCTAGCACAGATACGCAGTATTTT